This T cell receptor (beta chain) was documented in a study of T-cell reconstitution after alpha-beta-depleted transplantation in children. The TCRbeta library was prepared with unique molecular identifiers. One entry per CDR3 protein, called by TCRdb with MiXCR from the PCR reads. Here the sample spans more than 550,000 distinct CDR3 sequences, about 11% being singletons. This clonotype came up many times. This specimen consisted of PBMCs from the stem cell graft donor, obtained from the stem cell graft. The TCR sequence derives from a human donor who donated a stem cell graft to a child with acute myeloid leukemia.

CDR3 coding DNA: TGTGCCATCAGTGTATACGCCACAGATACGCAGTATTTT. It yields the protein CAISVYATDTQYF. The J gene is TRBJ2-3, the V gene TRBV10-3; no clear D. The CDR3 is made up of 13 amino acids. Trimming left V 4 bases short and J 2 bases short, with 7 bases between. CDR1 ENHRY and CDR2 SYGVKD come from the germline V gene.